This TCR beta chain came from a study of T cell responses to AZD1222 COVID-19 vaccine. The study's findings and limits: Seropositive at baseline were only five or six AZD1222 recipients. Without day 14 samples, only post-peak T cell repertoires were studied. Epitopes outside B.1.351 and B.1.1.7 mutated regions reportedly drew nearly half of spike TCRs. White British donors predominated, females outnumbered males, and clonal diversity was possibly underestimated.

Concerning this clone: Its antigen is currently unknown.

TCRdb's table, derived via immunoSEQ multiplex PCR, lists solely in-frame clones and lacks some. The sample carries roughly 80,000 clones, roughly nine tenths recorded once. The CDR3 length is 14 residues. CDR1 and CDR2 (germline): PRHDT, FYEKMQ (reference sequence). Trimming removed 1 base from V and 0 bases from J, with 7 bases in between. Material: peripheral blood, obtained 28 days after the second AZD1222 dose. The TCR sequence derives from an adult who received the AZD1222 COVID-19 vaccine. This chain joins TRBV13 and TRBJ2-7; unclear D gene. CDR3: CASSLAGNSYEQYF. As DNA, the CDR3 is TGTGCCAGCAGCTTAGCGGGTAACTCCTACGAGCAGTACTTC.